Sequencing of this T cell receptor beta chain was carried out in a study of blood T cells in healthy people across ages. General study results and limits: Older individuals had lower TCR beta diversity per million T cells (the decline was roughly linear).

Germline V CDR1 and CDR2: LGHNA, YNFKEQ. V was pared by 5 bases and J by 14 bases, with 10 bases of the junction left unmatched. This CDR3 is built from 13 residues. A remark on this clonotype: No antigen is known for it.

The study drew donors from healthy Caucasian individuals in Russia aged 6 to 90. Then a second PCR, running about 6 to 12 cycles, was carried out with a sample-barcoded 5' primer and a J-beta primer mix. A template-switch adaptor containing 12 random nucleotides labeled each cDNA molecule. Sequencing yielded, for each sample, at least 3 million paired-end reads carrying CDR3. MiXCR, applied by TCRdb to the 5' RACE reads, yields one record per CDR3 protein. The data contain hundreds of thousands of distinct CDR3 sequences, about 45% of them seen just once; the ten biggest clones take up 15% to 20%. V usage is TRBV4-2 and J usage is TRBJ2-1; 9 bases match TRBD2. The sample consisted of blood. The clonotype comes from an elderly man in good health. This chain's CDR3 is CASSSGLALFKFF. The CDR3 DNA is TGTGCCAGCAGCTCAGGACTAGCGCTTTTTAAGTTCTTC.